This T cell receptor (beta chain) was retrieved from a study of regulatory T cells in long-lasting Graves disease. Study summary: Newly diagnosed Graves' patients had taken antithyroid drugs under 3 months.

Building of the TCR beta libraries involved iRepertoire HTBI primers and Arm-PCR of CDR3 regions. MiXCR, applied by TCRdb to the multiplex PCR reads, yields one record per CDR3 protein. The data contain hundreds of thousands of distinct CDR3 sequences, roughly 15% of them seen just once; the ten biggest clones take up roughly 10%. Study findings and constraints: Possibly, accuracy suffered from the small sample size.

The time point denotes: newly diagnosed GD, antithyroid drugs for less than 3 months. After RNA was extracted from PBMCs, the TCR library was made from it. V shed 4 bases and J 3 bases; nucleotides not matched to a gene: 6. This CDR3 has 13 amino acids. The V gene's germline CDR1 is DFQATT and CDR2 SNEGSKA (reference sequence). This clonotype was recorded at least ten times. The antigen is not known. The sample also formed part of further work on T cells in Graves' hyperthyroidism and ophthalmopathy. That investigation notes: An initial round of RT-PCR targeting the TCR CDR3 relied on the HTBI primer set.

The chain uses TRBV20-1 and TRBJ2-7; 7 bases line up with TRBD2. This clonotype was obtained from a woman aged 25 to 45 with Graves disease. This specimen was peripheral blood mononuclear cells (PBMCs), taken at new diagnosis, from a patient treated with antithyroid drugs. The CDR3 protein is CSAISGRDYEQYF. The DNA for the CDR3 is TGCAGTGCTATCTCGGGGAGGGACTACGAGCAGTACTTC.